This T cell receptor (beta chain) was recorded in a study of PD-L1 blockade in urothelial cancer. Overall study: Patients commenced intravenous atezolizumab, 1,200 mg every 3 weeks, in about 2014. Median blood clonality was roughly 0.078, with around 83,000 unique TCRs.

TCRdb keeps only in-frame clones here, not all; method: immunoSEQ multiplex PCR. The sample has 100,000 to 150,000 clones; 86% are singletons. Time point described: peripheral blood 6 weeks after treatment start. The patients' disease, urothelial carcinoma, was locally advanced or metastatic. Anywhere from 1 to 8 samples came from each patient, spanning pretreatment and on-treatment. This CDR3 region has 15 residues. V was pared by 0 bases and J by 9 bases, with 18 bases between. Germline CDR1 and CDR2: GTSNPN and SVGIG (reference sequence). This receptor was taken from a man in his fifties or sixties with urothelial cancer. The specimen was PBMCs, collected around atezolizumab (anti-PD-L1) treatment. This chain connects TRBV30 to TRBJ1-5, with TRBD1 as a possible D gene (5 bases). CDR3 bases: TGTGCCTGGAGTGTTAGGAAGACAGTCCTAGGGCCCCAGCATTTT. It is translated as CAWSVRKTVLGPQHF.